This TCR beta chain is drawn from a study of PD-1 blockade in mismatch repair-deficient tumors. Whole-study context: Enrolled about 2013-2017, patients had progressing, pretreated mismatch repair-deficient cancers of approximately 13 types. Findings and caveats of the study: Tumor-resident clones, often absent from pretreatment blood, expanded after pembrolizumab and then contracted.

Only in-frame clones appear in the TCRdb table, and some are missing; sequencing was by immunoSEQ multiplex PCR. The sample consists of roughly 120,000 clones, over 60% of them appearing once. This CDR3 contains 13 residues. Germline V CDR1 and CDR2: MNHNS, SASEGT. V lost 7 bases, J lost 5 bases, and 14 bases lay in between. The TCR-sequenced patients were a few responders to pembrolizumab. This clone was seen a handful of times. Its antigen is undetermined. This receptor was obtained from an adult with mismatch repair-deficient cancer. This chain uses TRBV6-1 with TRBJ1-2; tentatively, D is TRBD1 (5 bases). Specimen: peripheral blood, collected approximately 14 months after starting pembrolizumab. The CDR3 spells CASMKQGSYGYTF. Written as DNA, the CDR3 is TGTGCCAGCATGAAGCAGGGCTCATATGGCTACACCTTC.